These 20 T cell receptor beta chains share one sample of origin, sequenced in a study of blood T cell repertoires in COVID-19. Profiled with immunoSEQ multiplex PCR; TCRdb holds only in-frame clones, not every one. The sample carries roughly 300,000 clones, 85% to 90% recorded once. The sample taken for sequencing was PBMCs or T cells enriched from blood (not recorded which). The source of these receptors is a woman aged 18 to 35 who had recovered from COVID-19.

The chain has TRBV3-1 (or the pseudogene TRBV3-2) and TRBJ2-7; the match to TRBD2 covers 11 bases. The trim removed 0 bases at V and 1 base at J, leaving 2 bases unmatched. The CDR3 covers 16 residues. Germline values: CDR1 LGHDT, CDR2 YNNKEL (reference sequence). CDR3 DNA: TGTGCCAGCAGCCAAGAACTAGCGGGGGCGTCCTACGAGCAGTACTTC. Translation gives CASSQELAGASYEQYF.

This clone was seen a handful of times. The chain employs TRBV7-6 and TRBJ2-6; D gene ambiguous. V was clipped by 2 bases and J by 0 bases, with 8 bases between them. There are 16 residues in the CDR3. The V gene's germline CDR1 is SGHVS and CDR2 FNYEAQ. This CDR3 is CASSLWQVSGANVLTF. The DNA for the CDR3 is TGTGCCAGCAGCTTATGGCAGGTCTCTGGGGCCAACGTCCTGACTTTC.

The table lists this clone with a few counts. V is TRBV5-6 and J is TRBJ1-2; weak D call: TRBD1 (5 bases). The CDR3 is 18 amino acids. Trimming left V 4 bases short and J 7 bases short, with 29 bases between. Germline-derived CDR1 and CDR2 are SGHDT and YYEEEE. The CDR3 region is CASSRAQGNPRKVSGYTF. The CDR3 coding sequence is TGTGCCAGCAGCCGCGCTCAGGGAAACCCCAGGAAGGTCTCTGGCTACACCTTC.

V is TRBV9 and J is TRBJ1-3; D is possibly TRBD1 (5 bases). V was shortened by 0 bases and J by 2 bases, with 9 bases between the two germline ends. The CDR3 totals 15 residues. Germline CDR1 reads SGDLS; CDR2 reads YYNGEE. The CDR3: CASSVGGTTGNTIYF. CDR3 sequence (DNA): TGTGCCAGCAGCGTAGGAGGGACTACTGGAAACACCATATATTTT.

The rearrangement uses TRBV28 and TRBJ2-7, with TRBD1 matching over 8 bases. This CDR3 region has 14 residues. Germline values: CDR1 MDHEN, CDR2 SYDVKM. With 3 bases clipped from V and 3 bases from J, the junction kept 4 bases outside the gene matches. In DNA, the CDR3 is TGTGCCAGCAGTTTCCCAGGGGGCGACTACGAGCAGTACTTC. Protein sequence: CASSFPGGDYEQYF.

The chain carries TRBV19 and TRBJ2-5; the D gene is possibly TRBD1 (5 bases). The CDR3 has 15 amino acids. Trimming took 5 bases from V and 5 from J, leaving 18 bases between them. Germline CDR1 and CDR2: LNHDA and SQIVND (reference sequence). The CDR3 DNA reads as TGTGCCAGTAGTTTTGGGGCCACGGATGCGGAGACCCAGTACTTC. Encoded protein: CASSFGATDAETQYF.

The rearrangement links TRBV9 to TRBJ1-4; 10 bases map to TRBD1. Trimming cost V 2 bases and J 4 bases; bases outside gene matches: 8. The CDR3 spans 17 residues. Per the germline V gene, CDR1 is SGDLS and CDR2 is YYNGEE. CDR3 region: CASSVSTGGLVNEKLFF. CDR3 coding DNA: TGTGCCAGCAGCGTGTCGACAGGGGGCCTGGTTAATGAAAAACTGTTTTTT. Variable domain in full (rest from reference TRBV9 and TRBJ1-4): DSGVTQTPKHLITATGQRVTLRCSPRSGDLSVYWYQQSLDQGLQFLIQYYNGEERAKGNILERFSAQQFPDLHSELNLSSLELGDSALYFCASSVSTGGLVNEKLFFGSGTQLSVL.

This clone was seen many times. Other nucleotide sequences in the sample specify the same CDR3. The genes are TRBV11-3 and TRBJ1-1, with TRBD1 identical over 7 bases. This CDR3 has 14 amino acids. V shed 1 base, J shed 4 bases, and the junction held 3 bases outside the gene matches. Germline CDR1 is SGHNT and CDR2 is YENEEA. CDR3 protein: CASSLGGTVTEAFF. CDR3 bases: TGTGCCAGCAGCTTAGGTGGGACAGTCACTGAAGCTTTCTTT.

The CDR3 loop is CASSAGSGDAFF. The CDR3 DNA reads as TGTGCCAGCAGCGCGGGTTCAGGGGATGCTTTCTTT. This chain uses TRBV9 with TRBJ1-1; a possible D gene is TRBD1 (6 bases). From germline, CDR1 is SGDLS and CDR2 YYNGEE. V was pared by 3 bases and J by 11 bases, with 14 bases between. The CDR3 is 12 amino acids.

The genes are TRBV4-1 and TRBJ1-1; no clear D gene. Per germline, CDR1 MGHRA and CDR2 YSYEKL. The CDR3 extends over 15 amino acids. Trimming took off 0 bases at V and 0 bases at J, with 8 bases between the two ends. CDR3 DNA sequence: TGCGCCAGCAGCCAAGAGGGAGCCATGAACACTGAAGCTTTCTTT. It encodes CASSQEGAMNTEAFF.

This sequence joins TRBV12-3 or TRBV12-4 and TRBJ1-2; D gene unclear. The CDR3 contains 13 residues. Trimming took off 4 bases at V and 8 bases at J, with 14 bases between the two ends. CDR3 protein: CASSSQRLEGYTF. The CDR3 DNA reads as TGTGCCAGCAGTTCCCAAAGGCTGGAGGGCTACACCTTC.

The chain carries TRBV3-1 (or the pseudogene TRBV3-2) and TRBJ2-7; D may be TRBD2 (6 bases). Germline V CDR1 and CDR2: LGHDT, YNNKEL (reference sequence). The germline V and J ends were trimmed by 0 bases and 0 bases, with 15 bases remaining between them. The CDR3 consists of 17 residues. The CDR3 sequence: CASSQEGRPSDSYEQYF. As DNA, the CDR3 is TGTGCCAGCAGCCAAGAGGGTCGGCCTAGCGACTCCTACGAGCAGTACTTC.

The chain links TRBV5-8 to TRBJ1-4; D might be TRBD1 (6 bases). The CDR3 runs to 15 residues. V gave up 4 bases and J gave up 5 bases, with 15 bases separating them. Germline V gene lookup returns CDR1 SGHTS and CDR2 YDEGEE. Here the CDR3 DNA reads TGTGCCAGCAGCCAGCAGGGGATTCAAAATGAAAAACTGTTTTTT. This translates into CASSQQGIQNEKLFF.

As for this clone: Other DNA sequences in the same sample also yield this CDR3. The chain is built from TRBV5-1 and TRBJ1-3, with D maybe TRBD1 (6 bases). Germline lookup yields CDR1 SGHRS and CDR2 YFSETQ. The CDR3 totals 15 residues. The V gene lost 0 bases and the J gene lost 1 base, with 8 bases spanning the gap. CDR3 region: CASSLEGVSGNTIYF. The CDR3 nucleotides read TGCGCCAGCAGCTTGGAGGGGGTGTCTGGAAACACCATATATTTT.

This clone has only one observation. The J gene is TRBJ1-2, the V gene TRBV11-2; D call uncertain. The CDR3 is 13 residues long. Germline V gives CDR1 SGHAT, CDR2 FQNNGV. V was shortened by 5 bases and J by 5 bases, with 12 bases between the two germline ends. CDR3 residues: CASSPAWHYGYTF. For the CDR3, the DNA is TGTGCCAGCAGCCCCGCTTGGCATTATGGCTACACCTTC.

The chain is built from TRBV19 and TRBJ2-3; 8 bases are shared with TRBD2. The CDR3 contains 16 residues. Germline trimming cut 1 base from V and 0 bases from J; bases unmatched to any gene: 3. Germline CDR1 is LNHDA and CDR2 is SQIVND (reference sequence). CDR3 bases: TGTGCCAGTAGTATAGGGGCTAGCGGGAGCACAGATACGCAGTATTTT. Amino acid sequence: CASSIGASGSTDTQYF.

This clone is a singleton in its sample. The chain joins TRBV7-2 to TRBJ1-4; TRBD1 might be the D (6 bases). Trimming cost V 3 bases and J 8 bases, with 16 bases left between them. CDR3 size: 15 residues. CDR1 is SGHTA and CDR2 is FQGNSA in the germline V gene. CDR3 loop: CASSFSGTLKEKLFF. CDR3 DNA: TGTGCCAGCAGCTTTTCCGGGACACTAAAAGAAAAACTGTTTTTT.

V and J are TRBV28 and TRBJ2-1, with 7 bases that match TRBD2. Germline assignment: CDR1 MDHEN and CDR2 SYDVKM. This CDR3 is 15 amino acids long. J lost 6 bases, V lost 1 base, and 6 bases had no gene match. CDR3 coding DNA: TGTGCCAGCAGTTTATATACGGGAGGAGGCAATGAGCAGTTCTTC. This encodes CASSLYTGGGNEQFF.

The chain carries TRBV6-5 and TRBJ2-7; D may be TRBD1 (6 bases). The CDR3 is 14 amino acids. The germline V and J ends were trimmed by 6 bases and 0 bases, with 12 bases remaining between them. In germline, CDR1 is MNHEY, CDR2 SVGAGI. In DNA, the CDR3 is TGTGCCAGCAGAATACAGGGTTCCTCCTACGAGCAGTACTTC. Translation: CASRIQGSSYEQYF.

This rearrangement joins TRBV29-1 to TRBJ2-5, with D hard to call. This CDR3 comprises 12 residues. Germline V gene lookup returns CDR1 SQVTM and CDR2 ANQGSEA. V gave up 6 bases and J gave up 5 bases, with 13 bases separating them. The CDR3 loop is CSVDSPGETQYF. The CDR3 region has the DNA TGCAGCGTCGATTCCCCCGGGGAGACCCAGTACTTC.